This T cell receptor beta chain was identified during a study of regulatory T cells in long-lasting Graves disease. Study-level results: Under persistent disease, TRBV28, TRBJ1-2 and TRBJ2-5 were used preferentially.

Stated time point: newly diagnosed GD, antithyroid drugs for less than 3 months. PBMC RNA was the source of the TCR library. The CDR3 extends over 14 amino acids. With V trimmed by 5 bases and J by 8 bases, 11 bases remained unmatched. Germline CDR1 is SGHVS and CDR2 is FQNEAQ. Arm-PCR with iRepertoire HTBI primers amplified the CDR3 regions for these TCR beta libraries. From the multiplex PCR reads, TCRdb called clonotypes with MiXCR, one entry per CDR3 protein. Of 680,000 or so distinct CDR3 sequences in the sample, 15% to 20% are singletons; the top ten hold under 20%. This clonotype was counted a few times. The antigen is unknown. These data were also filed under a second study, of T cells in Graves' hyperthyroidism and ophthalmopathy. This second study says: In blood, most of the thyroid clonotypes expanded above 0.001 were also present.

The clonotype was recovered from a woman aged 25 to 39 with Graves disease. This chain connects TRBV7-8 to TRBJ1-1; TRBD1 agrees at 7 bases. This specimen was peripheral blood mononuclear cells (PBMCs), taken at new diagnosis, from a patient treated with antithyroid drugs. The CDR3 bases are TGTGCCAGCAGCCCCAGGGGGGTTGGAAACGAAGCTTTCTTT. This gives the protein CASSPRGVGNEAFF. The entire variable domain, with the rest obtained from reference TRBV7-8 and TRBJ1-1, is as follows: GAGVSQSPRYKVAKRGQDVALRCDPISGHVSLFWYQQALGQGPEFLTYFQNEAQLDKSGLPSDRFFAERPEGSVSTLKIQRTQQEDSAVYLCASSPRGVGNEAFFGQGTRLTVV.